The 21 T cell receptor beta chains given below trace back to one sample, sequenced in a study of cytomegalovirus exposure and HLA in healthy donors. PCR employed 60 Vbeta and 13 Jbeta primers. Libraries were prepared by immunoSEQ multiplex PCR; TCRdb keeps only in-frame clonotypes and omits some of them. The sample consists of about 160,000 clones, less than 90% of them appearing once. The sequenced sample was PBMCs. The receptor set was obtained from a man aged 30 to 39 in good health and CMV-seronegative.

This rearrangement joins TRBV10-3 to TRBJ1-5; D not certain. The CDR3 extends over 13 amino acids. V was trimmed by 4 bases and J by 5 bases, leaving 9 bases between them. Germline-derived CDR1 and CDR2 are ENHRY and SYGVKD. The CDR3 sequence: CAISGEVDQPQHF. In DNA, the CDR3 is TGTGCCATCAGTGGGGAGGTCGATCAGCCCCAGCATTTT.

The rearrangement links TRBV15 to TRBJ2-4, with 12 bases fitting TRBD2. This CDR3 is 18 amino acids long. Germline V lookup: CDR1 LNHNV, CDR2 YYDKDF (reference sequence). Trimming cost V 1 base and J 3 bases; bases outside gene matches: 7. CDR3 loop: CATSRGLAGVGVKNIQYF. In DNA, the CDR3 is TGTGCCACCAGCAGAGGACTAGCGGGAGTCGGGGTCAAAAACATTCAGTACTTC.

The V call is TRBV6-6, the J call TRBJ2-2, with D perhaps matching TRBD2 (5 bases). The germline CDR1 and CDR2 sequences are MNHNY and SVGAGI (reference sequence). The CDR3 is 12 residues long. Trimming took 3 bases from V and 7 from J, leaving 6 bases between them. The CDR3 spells CASSYAGGELFF. In nucleotides, the CDR3 is TGTGCCAGCAGTTATGCGGGCGGGGAGCTGTTTTTT.

The rearrangement joins TRBV6-5 to TRBJ2-7; 9 positions agree with TRBD1. The CDR3 length is 15 residues. The junction had 6 bases not matched to a gene; V was cut back by 4 bases and J by 2 bases. Germline lookup yields CDR1 MNHEY and CDR2 SVGAGI. As DNA, the CDR3 is TGTGCCAGCAGTTTCGGACAGGGGTTCACCTACGAGCAGTACTTC. It specifies CASSFGQGFTYEQYF.

The chain joins TRBV15 to TRBJ2-1; maybe TRBD2 (6 bases). The ends were cut back, 3 bases at V and 0 bases at J, with 18 bases in the middle. Germline lookup yields CDR1 LNHNV and CDR2 YYDKDF (reference sequence). CDR3 length: 18 amino acids. CDR3 sequence (DNA): TGTGCCACCAGCAGCAGAAACGCTGACGGGAGCTCCTACAATGAGCAGTTCTTC. Translation gives CATSSRNADGSSYNEQFF.

This chain links TRBV5-1 with TRBJ2-3; 15 nucleotides align to TRBD2. V shed 3 bases and J 2 bases; nucleotides not matched to a gene: 7. Germline loops: CDR1 SGHRS, CDR2 YFSETQ. The CDR3 is made up of 18 amino acids. CDR3 in amino acids: CASSSGLAGGRNTDTQYF. CDR3 in DNA: TGCGCCAGCAGCTCGGGACTAGCGGGGGGACGAAACACAGATACGCAGTATTTT.

This clone has a handful of counts. The gene calls are TRBV5-1 and TRBJ2-1; D may be TRBD1 (5 bases). In germline, CDR1 is SGHRS, CDR2 YFSETQ. The V end was cut by 4 bases, the J end by 7 bases, with 21 bases between. The CDR3 covers 16 residues. CDR3 coding DNA: TGCGCCAGCAGCCTTCTTGGGCAGGGAAAGCCAAATGAGCAGTTCTTC. This encodes CASSLLGQGKPNEQFF.

The V call is TRBV30, the J call TRBJ1-4; 8 positions match TRBD1. There are 14 residues in the CDR3. Germline loops: CDR1 GTSNPN, CDR2 SVGIG (reference sequence). V lost 2 bases and J lost 7; bases outside the gene matches: 6. CDR3: CAWSTDRGGEKLFF. CDR3 coding DNA: TGTGCCTGGAGTACCGACAGGGGAGGTGAAAAACTGTTTTTT.

This chain links TRBV2 with TRBJ2-7; TRBD2 matches at 7 bases. CDR1 is SNHLY, CDR2 FYNNEI, per germline. The length of the CDR3 is 12 residues. J was trimmed by 2 bases and V by 9 bases; bases with no gene match: 4. The CDR3 bases are TGTGCCAGAGGGACTACCCCCTACGAGCAGTACTTC. Its translation: CARGTTPYEQYF.

This chain joins TRBV11-2 and TRBJ1-1; TRBD1 agrees at 9 bases. Looked up from germline, CDR1 is SGHAT and CDR2 is FQNNGV. CDR3 length: 14 amino acids. V lost 5 bases, J lost 5 bases, and 6 bases stayed unmatched. CDR3 sequence: CASSLTGGGTEAFF. CDR3 nucleotide sequence: TGTGCCAGCAGCCTGACAGGGGGAGGGACTGAAGCTTTCTTT. Supplemented by reference TRBV11-2 and TRBJ1-1, the full variable domain reads EAGVAQSPRYKIIEKRQSVAFWCNPISGHATLYWYQQILGQGPKLLIQFQNNGVVDDSQLPKDRFSAERLKGVDSTLKIQPAKLEDSAVYLCASSLTGGGTEAFFGQGTRLTVV.

The V gene is TRBV5-4, the J gene TRBJ1-2; the D is unclear. V was trimmed by 0 bases and J by 4 bases, leaving 10 bases between them. Per the germline V gene, CDR1 is SGHNT and CDR2 is YYREEE (reference sequence). The CDR3 is made up of 14 amino acids. CDR3 coding DNA: TGTGCCAGCAGCTTGGCCGGGTCCAGCTATGGCTACACCTTC. Amino acids: CASSLAGSSYGYTF.

To note about this clone: The sample has other DNA sequences that encode this CDR3 too. CDR3 residues: CASSQRDRANYGYTF. CDR3 DNA: TGCGCCAGCAGCCAGCGGGACCGCGCTAACTATGGCTACACCTTC. This chain uses TRBV4-1 with TRBJ1-2; a possible D gene is TRBD1 (5 bases). Deletions cut 3 bases from V and 0 bases from J, with 11 bases between. CDR1 MGHRA and CDR2 YSYEKL come from the germline V gene. The CDR3 length is 15 residues.

This clone was seen a handful of times. The V call is TRBV11-2, the J call TRBJ1-1, with D maybe TRBD1 (5 bases). From germline, CDR1 is SGHAT and CDR2 FQNNGV. The V and J ends lost 5 bases and 1 base respectively, with 14 bases between them. The CDR3 spans 15 residues. In nucleotides, the CDR3 is TGTGCCAGCAGCCCTCTGGGGGGTGCGAACACTGAAGCTTTCTTT. Residues: CASSPLGGANTEAFF.

The chain has TRBV21-1 and TRBJ2-5; TRBD1, as called in the table, went unchecked against the DNA. TRBV21-1 is a pseudogene segment. The CDR3 length is 17 residues. In DNA form, the CDR3 reads TGTGCCAGCAACCGACAGGGCCAGCTTTCAGGAAGTATGACCCAGTACTTC. Protein product: CASNRQGQLSGSMTQYF.

In this sample, this clone turned up a few times. The CDR3 loop reads CASAPRPPEGEQFF. CDR3 nucleotide sequence: TGTGCCAGCGCGCCCCGACCCCCGGAGGGTGAGCAGTTCTTC. The V and J genes are TRBV28 and TRBJ2-1; possible D gene TRBD2, 6 bases. This CDR3 is built from 14 residues. V lost 8 bases and J lost 9, with 20 bases in between. CDR1 MDHEN and CDR2 SYDVKM come from the germline V gene.

The J gene is TRBJ2-7, the V gene TRBV10-3; 12 bases are a match to TRBD1. In germline, CDR1 is ENHRY, CDR2 SYGVKD. With 8 bases clipped from V and 5 bases from J, the junction kept 7 bases outside the gene matches. The CDR3 is 14 amino acids. As DNA, the CDR3 is TGTGCCATCCAGACCGGGACAGGGGGCAACGAGCAGTACTTC. Its translation is CAIQTGTGGNEQYF.

CDR3 nucleotide sequence: TGTGCCAGCAGTTTATACCCCTCCTCCGGGGAAGGGGGAGATACGCAGTATTTT. This sequence encodes CASSLYPSSGEGGDTQYF. The J gene is TRBJ2-3, the V gene TRBV28, with D maybe TRBD1 (6 bases). The CDR3 has 18 amino acids. V lost 1 base, J lost 5 bases, and 22 bases lay in between. The V gene's germline CDR1 is MDHEN and CDR2 SYDVKM.

V and J are TRBV4-2 and TRBJ2-1; 10 bases are a match to TRBD2. This CDR3 has 17 residues. The germline V gene has CDR1 LGHNA and CDR2 YNFKEQ. The V gene end was trimmed by 0 bases and the J gene end by 15 bases; junction bases not matched to a gene: 17. The CDR3: CASSQDDSSGGFVLMFF. CDR3 DNA sequence: TGTGCCAGCAGCCAAGACGATTCTAGCGGGGGCTTTGTTTTGATGTTCTTC.

The V gene is TRBV27, the J gene TRBJ2-7; 8 bases are shared with TRBD1. The trim removed 6 bases at V and 7 bases at J, leaving 11 bases unmatched. CDR3 length equals 14 residues. CDR1 is MNHEY, CDR2 SMNVEV, per germline (reference sequence). CDR3 loop: CASSLDRDATEQYF. Written as DNA, the CDR3 is TGTGCCAGCAGCCTGGACAGGGACGCTACGGAGCAGTACTTC.

The rearrangement joins TRBV9 to TRBJ1-2, with D perhaps TRBD1 (6 bases). The ends were cut back, 1 base at V and 3 bases at J, with 13 bases in the middle. This CDR3 has 15 amino acids. Germline V CDR1 and CDR2: SGDLS, YYNGEE. The CDR3 DNA reads as TGTGCCAGCAGCGTATTTGCACAGGGAGACTATGGCTACACCTTC. Amino acids: CASSVFAQGDYGYTF.

The V gene is TRBV2, the J gene TRBJ2-5, with 9 bases aligning to TRBD2. From germline, CDR1 is SNHLY and CDR2 FYNNEI. With V trimmed by 7 bases and J by 4 bases, 16 bases remained unmatched. The CDR3 consists of 17 residues. CDR3 loop: CASTPGGAGGPGETQYF. In DNA, the CDR3 is TGTGCCAGCACTCCGGGTGGCGCGGGAGGGCCTGGAGAGACCCAGTACTTC.